Listed below are T cell receptor beta chains from one sample, sequenced in a study of Graves' ophthalmopathy and Graves' hyperthyroidism. MiXCR, run by TCRdb on the multiplex PCR reads, gives a single entry per CDR3 protein. The table has 600,000 to 650,000 distinct CDR3 sequences, 20% to 25% seen once. Sequencing was done on a sample of peripheral blood. These receptors all stem from a woman under 30 with stable Graves' hyperthyroidism. Some clones in this sample may be carry-over from other donors' samples. The CDR3 runs from the conserved cysteine through the conserved F or W. A D gene is named only where the DNA matches it firmly. Expanded clones are given a class, and other clones once, few, many or no size at all.

len	j_gene	d_gene	v_gene	abundance	CDR3nt	CDR3aa
12	TRBJ2-5	TRBD2	TRBV27	few	TGTGCCACGCGGGGGGAGGCGGGGACCCAGTACTTC	CATRGEAGTQYF
15	TRBJ1-3	.	TRBV7-2	many	TGTGCCAGCAGCTCGAGTCACCGGGTAGGAAACACCATATATTTT	CASSSSHRVGNTIYF
11	TRBJ2-7	.	TRBV30	many	TGTGCCTGGAGGGTAATGGGGGAGCAGTACTTC	CAWRVMGEQYF
16	TRBJ2-7	.	TRBV11-2	many	TGTGCCAGCAGCTTAATCCATCGACGGTATTCCTACGAGCAGTACTTC	CASSLIHRRYSYEQYF
16	TRBJ1-1	TRBD1	TRBV5-1	many	TGCGCCAGCAGCCCAGGGACAGGACGATCGAACACTGAAGCTTTCTTT	CASSPGTGRSNTEAFF
13	TRBJ1-1	.	TRBV5-1	many	TGCGCCAGCAGCTCCACCGGGAGCCCTGAAGCTTTCTTT	CASSSTGSPEAFF
18	TRBJ2-7	TRBD2	TRBV6-2/TRBV6-3	many	TGTGCCAGCAGTTACTCCCCTCCACTAGCGGGGGGTCTCTACGAGCAGTACTTC	CASSYSPPLAGGLYEQYF
14	TRBJ1-2	.	TRBV12-3/TRBV12-4	many	TGTGCCAGCAGTTTAGCGGATCAGAACTATGGCTACACCTTC	CASSLADQNYGYTF
15	TRBJ2-5	.	TRBV7-2	many	TGTGCCAGCAGCTTAGCGGGGCCCCTTCAAGAGACCCAGTACTTC	CASSLAGPLQETQYF
15	TRBJ2-5	.	TRBV18	many	TGTGCCAGCTCACCACCGGGCCGGATTCAAGAGACCCAGTACTTC	CASSPPGRIQETQYF
15	TRBJ2-7	TRBD2	TRBV12-3/TRBV12-4	many	TGTGCCAGCAGTTTACGGGGGGGAGGGCTTGGTGAGCAGTACTTC	CASSLRGGGLGEQYF
14	TRBJ1-6	TRBD1	TRBV20-1	.	TGCAGTGCTATGAGGACAGGGTATAATTCACCCCTCCACTTT	CSAMRTGYNSPLHF
13	TRBJ2-7	TRBD1	TRBV30	many	TGTGCCTGGAGTGTACGACAGGGCTACGAGCAGTACTTC	CAWSVRQGYEQYF
13	TRBJ1-2	.	TRBV5-6	many	TGTGCCAGCAGCTTGGAAGGGTACTATGGCTACACCTTC	CASSLEGYYGYTF
11	TRBJ2-7	.	TRBV30	many	TGTGCCTGGAGTGCACAATACGAGCAGTACTTC	CAWSAQYEQYF
15	TRBJ2-2	TRBD2	TRBV5-1	few	TGCGCCAGCAGCGACGGGACTAGCTTCCCCGGGGAGCTGTTTTTT	CASSDGTSFPGELFF
12	TRBJ1-1	.	TRBV30	.	TGTGCCTGGAGTTATCTTGAACGTGAAGCTTTCTTT	CAWSYLEREAFF
13	TRBJ2-7	.	TRBV7-2	.	TGTGCCAGCAGCCGTTACGGTGGAACCGAGCAGTACTTC	CASSRYGGTEQYF
14	TRBJ2-7	TRBD1	TRBV7-6	.	TGTGCCAGCAGCCCCGGGACAGCCTCGAACGAGCAGTACTTC	CASSPGTASNEQYF
13	TRBJ1-1	.	TRBV6-1	many	TGTGCCAGCAGTCCGTGGTCTAACACTGAAGCTTTCTTT	CASSPWSNTEAFF
15	TRBJ2-5	TRBD1	TRBV24-1	many	TGTGCCACCAGTGATTCCGGGACAGGGCAAGAGACCCAGTACTTC	CATSDSGTGQETQYF
14	TRBJ2-7	TRBD2	TRBV7-2	.	TGTGCCAGCAGCTCGACTAGCGGGGCCCGCGAGCAGTACTTC	CASSSTSGAREQYF
15	TRBJ1-1	.	TRBV28	many	TGTGCCAGCTGGAGGGCAGGGGATGGTGGGACTGAAGCTTTCTTT	CASWRAGDGGTEAFF
14	TRBJ2-7	TRBD2	TRBV30	few	TGTGCCTGGTTGGGACTAGCGGGAGTTGGCGAGCAGTACTTC	CAWLGLAGVGEQYF
15	TRBJ1-5	TRBD1	TRBV10-2	.	TGCGCCAGTTGGACAGGAGGAAGAGGCAATCAGCCCCAGCATTTT	CASWTGGRGNQPQHF
14	TRBJ1-1	.	TRBV9	many	TGTGCCAGCAGCCCTGACGGGGGCTCTACTGAAGCTTTCTTT	CASSPDGGSTEAFF
16	TRBJ1-5	TRBD1	TRBV4-1	many	TGCGCCAGCAGCCATCCGGGACAGGGGTTTGAGGAGCCCCAGCATTTT	CASSHPGQGFEEPQHF
14	TRBJ1-5	.	TRBV7-2	many	TGTGCCAGCAGTGAAAGAGGGGCGGATCAGCCCCAGCATTTT	CASSERGADQPQHF
19	TRBJ1-1	.	TRBV6-2/TRBV6-3	.	TGTGCCAGCAGTTACTCTCGGCTCACAATAGGCGCGGTGGACACTGAAGCTTTCTTT	CASSYSRLTIGAVDTEAFF
13	TRBJ2-7	TRBD1	TRBV30	many	TGTGCCTGGAGGACAGGGGGCAGGGACGAGCAGTACTTC	CAWRTGGRDEQYF